This T cell receptor beta chain appears in the sequencing data of a study of response to subunit inactivated influenza vaccine. TCRdb called the RT-PCR reads again in MiXCR, with one record for every CDR3 protein. The sample lists 150,000 to 200,000 distinct CDR3 sequences, approximately 12% occurring once. The V end was cut by 1 base, the J end by 3 bases, with 13 bases between. CDR1 MNHEY and CDR2 SVGAGI come from the germline V gene. The CDR3 consists of 15 residues. This clonotype occurred a few times. These data also formed part of another study, on T cells expressing NK-cell markers. That report notes: UMI-tagged 5'RACE template switching yielded the TCR beta cDNA. With respect to HCMV, seven of the eight sequenced donors were seropositive, and one was seronegative. Whether expanded NKG2C-expressing T cell clones recognize HCMV is unknown.

The clonotype was recovered from a man aged 50 to 59 who received an inactivated influenza vaccine. This sequence joins TRBV6-5 and TRBJ2-7, with D unclear. This sample comprised CD8+ T cells sorted from PBMCs, obtained 12 days after vaccination. The CDR3 is CASSYYGLSGYEQYF. The CDR3 DNA sequence: TGTGCCAGCAGTTACTATGGTCTCAGTGGCTACGAGCAGTACTTC.